This T cell receptor (beta chain) was found in a study of cytomegalovirus exposure and HLA in healthy donors. As concerns this clone: Its antigen remains unknown.

Whole-study results and caveats: The investigators catalogued 164 TCR beta chains as cytomegalovirus-associated.

V lost 3 bases and J 0 bases, leaving 11 bases between the germline ends. Germline CDR1 MGHRA, CDR2 YSYEKL. The CDR3 contains 16 residues. The PCR employed 60 Vbeta primers together with 13 Jbeta primers. The data were produced by immunoSEQ multiplex PCR, yet TCRdb's version contains in-frame clones alone and is incomplete. The sample yields some 150,000 clones, around 78% seen once. The chain couples TRBV4-1 to TRBJ2-2, with D unclear. Sequencing input: PBMCs. The receptor was derived from a man in his forties in good health and CMV-seronegative. CDR3 sequence (DNA): TGCGCCAGCAGCCACTGGGCGCAGTCGAACACCGGGGAGCTGTTTTTT. This translates into CASSHWAQSNTGELFF.